The TCR beta chain described here comes from a study of blood T cell repertoires in COVID-19. Study summary: Sites in the United States, Italy and Spain provided acute and convalescent COVID-19 samples. T cells, B-cell-depleted T cells, or PBMCs provided the cDNA or gDNA that served as material.

With 1 base clipped from V and 4 bases from J, the junction kept 4 bases outside the gene matches. The germline V gene has CDR1 SGHTA and CDR2 FQGNSA. This CDR3 has 14 amino acids. Authors' analysis steps: Reference gene primer amplification in the assay estimated nucleated cell counts. Clones were read by immunoSEQ multiplex PCR, and TCRdb kept only the in-frame ones, dropping some. V and J calls and clone size follow that table, whereas D and trimming were derived from the DNA. The sample shows tens of thousands of clones, approximately 78% of them seen only once. The sample holds one count of this clone.

Sequencing was performed on peripheral blood. The clonotype was recovered from a human donor in a cohort sampled during active COVID-19. This chain links TRBV7-2 with TRBJ2-7; 7 bases are shared with TRBD2. The CDR3 sequence is CASSLDLAAYEQYF. In DNA, the CDR3 is TGTGCCAGCAGCTTAGACCTAGCGGCTTACGAGCAGTACTTC. Complete variable domain (other parts from reference TRBV7-2 and TRBJ2-7): GAGVSQSPSNKVTEKGKDVELRCDPISGHTALYWYRQSLGQGLEFLIYFQGNSAPDKSGLPSDRFSAERTGGSVSTLTIQRTQQEDSAVYLCASSLDLAAYEQYFGPGTRLTVT.